These 28 T cell receptor beta chains were sequenced from one sample in a study of Ad26.COV2.S vaccination and SARS-CoV-2 variants. The method was immunoSEQ multiplex PCR; TCRdb's version includes in-frame clones alone and lacks a portion of them. The table records 300,000 to 400,000 clones, roughly nine tenths of them present only once. Sequenced material: peripheral blood, taken after recovery from COVID-19. The receptors here all came from a human donor who had recovered from COVID-19.

For this clone: The junction differs from germline at one of its ends, possibly a read error. In DNA, the CDR3 is TGTGCCAGCAGGGAAGGCGTTGAGGATAAGCAGTACTTC. It encodes CASREGVEDKQYF. The J gene is TRBJ2-7, the V gene TRBV6-1; D call uncertain. There are 13 residues in the CDR3. Germline CDR1 MNHNS, CDR2 SASEGT.

The chain recombines TRBV2 with TRBJ1-1; the D is unclear. Trimming stripped 6 bases from V and 13 bases from J, with 18 bases between. Germline V gives CDR1 SNHLY, CDR2 FYNNEI. The CDR3 runs to 12 residues. CDR3 loop: CASRADTRIGFF. CDR3 in DNA: TGTGCCAGCAGGGCAGACACCCGTATCGGTTTCTTT. The variable domain in full, completed from reference TRBV2 and TRBJ1-1, reads EPEVTQTPSHQVTQMGQEVILRCVPISNHLYFYWYRQILGQKVEFLVSFYNNEISEKSEIFDDQFSVERPDGSNFTLKIRSTKLEDSAMYFCASRADTRIGFFGQGTRLTVV.

This clone showed up just once. The CDR3 DNA reads as TGTGCCAGCAGCCAAGGACGGATTGATTCACCCCTCCACTTT. This encodes CASSQGRIDSPLHF. This rearrangement joins TRBV6-5 to TRBJ1-6; D is ambiguous. The V gene's germline CDR1 is MNHEY and CDR2 SVGAGI. The V end lost 6 bases, the J end lost 8 bases, and 14 bases lay between the germline ends. The CDR3 totals 14 residues.

The chain couples TRBV5-1 to TRBJ2-5, with D possibly being TRBD1 or TRBD2 (7 bases each). CDR1 and CDR2 (germline): SGHRS, YFSETQ. V was shortened by 6 bases and J by 4 bases, with 22 bases between the two germline ends. CDR3 length equals 16 residues. CDR3 residues: CASTLGGRGGLETQYF. The CDR3 DNA follows: TGCGCCAGCACCCTGGGCGGCAGGGGGGGATTAGAGACCCAGTACTTC.

This chain uses TRBV7-2 with TRBJ1-6; D is perhaps TRBD1 (5 bases). The ends were cut back, 2 bases at V and 7 bases at J, with 6 bases in the middle. The CDR3 has 13 amino acids. CDR1 and CDR2 (germline): SGHTA, FQGNSA. The CDR3 DNA is TGTGCCAGCAGCTTACAGGGAAATTCACCCCTCCACTTT. This codes for CASSLQGNSPLHF.

The chain combines TRBV2 with TRBJ2-2; 13 nucleotides align to TRBD2. This CDR3 comprises 15 residues. After removal of 6 bases from V and 6 bases from J, the junction contained 4 bases not matched to a gene. CDR1 SNHLY and CDR2 FYNNEI come from the germline V gene. The CDR3 loop is CASRETSGGAGELFF. The CDR3 DNA reads TGTGCCAGCAGGGAAACTAGCGGGGGGGCCGGGGAGCTGTTTTTT.

The chain uses TRBV6-2 or TRBV6-3 and TRBJ1-1; TRBD1 is a possible D gene (6 bases). Between the trimmed V and J ends, which lost 5 bases and 7 bases, there was a span of 20 bases. The germline V gene has CDR1 MNHEY and CDR2 SVGEGT. The CDR3 contains 15 residues. CDR3 sequence: CASSAPGRGIGEAFF. The CDR3 DNA reads TGTGCCAGCAGTGCTCCCGGCAGGGGTATAGGTGAAGCTTTCTTT.

The rearrangement uses TRBV5-1 and TRBJ2-1; 7 positions match TRBD1. CDR1 SGHRS and CDR2 YFSETQ come from the germline V gene. V was pared by 5 bases and J by 0 bases, with 2 bases of the junction left unmatched. The CDR3 extends over 14 amino acids. Here the CDR3 reads CASRTGRSYNEQFF. The CDR3 DNA follows: TGCGCCAGCAGGACAGGGCGCTCCTACAATGAGCAGTTCTTC.

This chain links TRBV12-5 with TRBJ2-5; 7 nucleotides agree with TRBD2. CDR3 size: 16 residues. Germline values: CDR1 LGHNT, CDR2 FRNRAP. The junction had 15 bases not matched to a gene; V was cut back by 6 bases and J by 5 bases. For the CDR3, the DNA is TGTGCTAGTGGGTCGGGCCGTCGGGGAGGGAGGGAGACCCAGTACTTC. It encodes CASGSGRRGGRETQYF.

The table lists this clone with a count of one. V is TRBV7-7 and J is TRBJ2-2, with D perhaps TRBD2 (6 bases). CDR3 size: 16 residues. The germline gives CDR1 SSHAT, CDR2 FNYEAQ (reference sequence). The V end lost 3 bases, the J end lost 3 bases, and 14 bases lay between the germline ends. The CDR3 spells CASSFAGGADTGELFF. CDR3 DNA: TGTGCCAGCAGCTTCGCCGGAGGGGCGGACACCGGGGAGCTGTTTTTT.

The chain joins TRBV5-4 to TRBJ1-6; no reliable D call. Per germline, CDR1 SGHNT and CDR2 YYREEE (reference sequence). The CDR3 covers 16 residues. Trimming stripped 1 base from V and 0 bases from J, with 8 bases between. The CDR3 nucleotides read TGTGCCAGCAGCTTGCTTGGGAGCTCCTATAATTCACCCCTCCACTTT. Encoded protein: CASSLLGSSYNSPLHF.

The chain carries TRBV5-4 and TRBJ2-7, with 7 nucleotides matching TRBD2. This CDR3 has 14 amino acids. Germline V CDR1 and CDR2: SGHNT, YYREEE (reference sequence). Trimming removed 4 bases from V and 4 bases from J; junction bases left unmatched: 8. The CDR3: CASSTYREVYEQYF. Here the CDR3 DNA reads TGTGCCAGCAGCACATACCGGGAGGTATACGAGCAGTACTTC.

This chain uses TRBV6-2 or TRBV6-3 with TRBJ1-2; 8 bases align to TRBD1. This CDR3 comprises 13 residues. V lost 2 bases and J lost 7; bases outside the gene matches: 3. Germline V gene data show CDR1 as MNHEY and CDR2 as SVGEGT. CDR3 nucleotide sequence: TGTGCCAGCAGTTACCCAGGGGGCTCTGGCTACACCTTC. Translated: CASSYPGGSGYTF.

Only a few counts were recorded for this clone. The chain couples TRBV28 to TRBJ1-4; D not resolved. Looked up from germline, CDR1 is MDHEN and CDR2 is SYDVKM. The V end lost 4 bases, the J end lost 8 bases, and 23 bases lay between the germline ends. The CDR3 spans 17 residues. The DNA for the CDR3 is TGTGCCAGCAGTTACGGCCGTGCTTCCCTGGCACGGGAAAAACTGTTTTTT. It translates to CASSYGRASLAREKLFF.

The chain employs TRBV5-6 and TRBJ2-1; 14 bases agree with TRBD2. Looked up from germline, CDR1 is SGHDT and CDR2 is YYEEEE. Trimming removed 5 bases from V and 4 bases from J; junction bases left unmatched: 2. CDR3 length: 15 residues. The CDR3 here is CASRGLAGAYNEQFF. The DNA for the CDR3 is TGTGCCAGCAGGGGACTAGCGGGGGCTTACAATGAGCAGTTCTTC.

CDR3 DNA sequence: TGTGCCAGTAGCAGTCCGGGAAAGACCACCGGGGAGCTGTTTTTT. Its protein product is CASSSPGKTTGELFF. The V gene is TRBV19, the J gene TRBJ2-2; D might be TRBD2 (5 bases). V was clipped by 6 bases and J by 4 bases, with 15 bases between them. The germline V gene encodes CDR1 LNHDA and CDR2 SQIVND (reference sequence). The CDR3 is 15 amino acids.

This clone was picked up one time. The chain uses TRBV15 and TRBJ1-2; 9 bases match TRBD1. This CDR3 is 14 amino acids long. Germline CDR1 reads LNHNV; CDR2 reads YYDKDF (reference sequence). After removal of 5 bases from V and 4 bases from J, the junction contained 5 bases not matched to a gene. The CDR3 bases are TGTGCCACCAGCTTCTCGGACAGGGGCTATGGCTACACCTTC. The encoded protein is CATSFSDRGYGYTF.

This clone has more than one count but fewer than ten. This sequence joins TRBV20-1 and TRBJ1-1; the D is unclear. Germline loops: CDR1 DFQATT, CDR2 SNEGSKA (reference sequence). Trimming took 5 bases from V and 7 from J, leaving 11 bases between them. The length of the CDR3 is 11 residues. This CDR3 is CSALVSFEAFF. CDR3 nucleotide sequence: TGCAGTGCTCTTGTATCCTTTGAAGCTTTCTTT.

The chain couples TRBV5-1 to TRBJ2-5; TRBD2 matches 13 bases. CDR3 size: 18 residues. V lost 0 bases, J lost 1 base, and 6 bases stayed unmatched. The germline gives CDR1 SGHRS, CDR2 YFSETQ. The CDR3 DNA sequence: TGCGCCAGCAGCTTGGTACTAGCGGGGGGGCCGGTCCAAGAGACCCAGTACTTC. This translates into CASSLVLAGGPVQETQYF.

V and J are TRBV19 and TRBJ2-7; tentative D call: TRBD1 (5 bases). Per the germline V gene, CDR1 is LNHDA and CDR2 is SQIVND (reference sequence). V lost 7 bases and J 3 bases, leaving 13 bases between the germline ends. CDR3 length equals 13 residues. The CDR3 loop reads CASTSGQGYEQYF. Written as DNA, the CDR3 is TGTGCCAGTACCTCCGGACAAGGCTACGAGCAGTACTTC.

The chain uses TRBV15 and TRBJ2-7; tentative D call: TRBD2 (6 bases). The CDR3 loop spans 17 amino acids. The V gene's germline CDR1 is LNHNV and CDR2 YYDKDF (reference sequence). Trimming stripped 1 base from V and 0 bases from J, with 16 bases between. CDR3 sequence: CATSRVVGAGISYEQYF. In DNA, the CDR3 is TGTGCCACCAGCAGAGTGGTCGGGGCGGGAATCTCCTACGAGCAGTACTTC. The full variable domain, rest sourced from reference TRBV15 and TRBJ2-7, is DAMVIQNPRYQVTQFGKPVTLSCSQTLNHNVMYWYQQKSSQAPKLLFHYYDKDFNNEADTPDNFQSRRPNTSFCFLDIRSPGLGDTAMYLCATSRVVGAGISYEQYFGPGTRLTVT.

The rearrangement links TRBV13 to TRBJ2-2; D gene unclear. CDR1 and CDR2 from the germline V gene are PRHDT and FYEKMQ (reference sequence). The CDR3 has 15 amino acids. The V gene lost 5 bases and the J gene lost 7 bases, with 17 bases spanning the gap. The CDR3 DNA is TGTGCCAGCAGCCATCGAAACACCCGGATCGGGGAGCTGTTTTTT. It is translated as CASSHRNTRIGELFF.

J is TRBJ1-6 and V is TRBV25-1; 9 bases are shared with TRBD1. V gave up 3 bases and J gave up 6 bases; unmatched junction bases: 6. CDR3 length: 16 amino acids. Germline CDR1 is MGHDK and CDR2 is SYGVNS. The CDR3 DNA sequence: TGTGCCAGCAGTGACACGGGACAGGGAGGTAATTCACCCCTCCACTTT. Protein: CASSDTGQGGNSPLHF.

This sequence joins TRBV21-1 and TRBJ1-3. TRBV21-1 is a listed pseudogene. This CDR3 spans 17 amino acids. CDR3 amino acids: CASSKANGAASGNTIYF. The CDR3 DNA sequence: TGTGCCAGCAGCAAAGCGAACGGGGCAGCCTCTGGAAACACCATATATTTT.

J is TRBJ1-2 and V is TRBV3-1 (or the pseudogene TRBV3-2); tentatively, D is TRBD1 (6 bases). Trimming shortened V by 7 bases and J by 8 bases, and 14 bases separated the two germline ends. The CDR3 spans 12 residues. Germline V gene data show CDR1 as LGHDT and CDR2 as YNNKEL (reference sequence). The CDR3, as DNA: TGTGCCAGCAACCACAGGGTTGGGGGCTACACCTTC. Its protein is CASNHRVGGYTF.

This chain joins TRBV28 and TRBJ1-1; no reliable D call. The CDR3 is made up of 12 amino acids. CDR1 MDHEN and CDR2 SYDVKM come from the germline V gene. Trimming pared 5 bases from V and 4 bases from J, leaving 8 bases between. CDR3 nucleotide sequence: TGTGCCAGCAGTACTCTCTTCACTGAAGCTTTCTTT. Translated, it gives CASSTLFTEAFF.

The chain links TRBV11-2 to TRBJ2-1; D is undetermined. Trimming shortened V by 3 bases and J by 0 bases, and 6 bases separated the two germline ends. CDR1 and CDR2 from the germline V gene are SGHAT and FQNNGV. The CDR3 consists of 14 residues. The CDR3 here is CASSFWSSYNEQFF. In nucleotides, the CDR3 is TGTGCCAGCAGCTTCTGGAGCTCCTACAATGAGCAGTTCTTC.

The chain is built from TRBV9 and TRBJ1-3; perhaps TRBD1 as D (5 bases). Germline CDR1 SGDLS, CDR2 YYNGEE. The CDR3 consists of 17 residues. Trimming left V 3 bases short and J 7 bases short, with 23 bases between. CDR3 protein: CASSAVLGLQGGNTIYF. DNA for the CDR3: TGTGCCAGCAGCGCAGTTCTTGGGCTGCAGGGCGGGAACACCATATATTTT.